This TCR beta chain was sequenced during a study of molecular identifiers for immune sequencing clone quantification. Overall study: In replicates, the authors split RNA from roughly 20,000 or 100,000 naive CD8 cells five ways and sequenced four. The study's findings and limits: Identical TCR molecules that share a barcode could lead to an underestimation of highly expanded clone sizes.

The authors gated naive CD8 T cells as CD8+CD4-CCR7+CD45RA+ for sorting. As regards this clonotype: Its antigen remains unknown.

Bulk TCR library preparation followed previously described methods with listed TCR primers. TCRdb passed the PCR reads through MiXCR, listing each CDR3 protein once. This sample carries more than 250,000 distinct CDR3 sequences, 20% to 25% of them seen once, and the ten largest clones take approximately 0.83%. Germline CDR1 LGHDT, CDR2 YNNKEL (reference sequence). Losses at the gene ends were 5 bases for V and 5 bases for J; bases not matched to a gene: 3. CDR3 length: 14 amino acids. This receptor was taken from a human donor in good health. Some libraries in this study had Jurkat cell RNA spiked in. This chain links TRBV3-1 with TRBJ2-3; 11 bases agree with TRBD2. Sequences were obtained from naive CD8+ T cells from blood, with Jurkat cell RNA spiked in. Indicated subset: FACS-sorted CD8+CD4-CCR7+CD45RA+ naive T cells. CDR3 DNA: TGTGCCAGCAGCAGTAGCGGGGGGGTAGATACGCAGTATTTT. Translated: CASSSSGGVDTQYF.